The T cell receptor (beta chain) under discussion was sequenced for a study of blood T cell repertoires in COVID-19. In the study overall: COVID-19 samples from acute and convalescent phases originated in the United States, Italy and Spain.

J lost 4 bases, V lost 5 bases, and 10 bases had no gene match. This CDR3 region has 15 residues. In germline, CDR1 is MNHEY, CDR2 SMNVEV (reference sequence). Original processing methods: Amplified reference gene primers provided the basis for estimating nucleated cell counts. The protocol was immunoSEQ multiplex PCR, while the TCRdb copy is restricted to in-frame clones and leaves out a portion. The V and J calls and clone size come from that table; D and trimming were worked out from the DNA. Of fewer than 250,000 clones in the sample, about nine tenths were seen once. The sample was peripheral blood. This clonotype originated in a woman in her sixties or seventies with acute or convalescent COVID-19. The chain joins TRBV27 to TRBJ1-2, with 7 bases fitting TRBD1. CDR3 amino acids: CASSPYRDSFYGYTF. The CDR3 DNA sequence: TGTGCCAGCAGTCCTTACCGGGACAGTTTCTATGGCTACACCTTC.